The rows below give T cell receptor beta chains drawn from one sample of a study of vaccination and CD4 T cells after COVID-19. No cognate antigen is known for these TCRs. TCRdb reprocessed the PCR reads with MiXCR, giving one entry per CDR3 protein. The sample records 20,000 to 25,000 distinct CDR3 sequences, approximately 48% being singletons. The sequencing input was CD4+ T cells from blood, cultured in vitro. The receptors were sampled from a human donor who had recovered from COVID-19. Both conserved end residues are part of each CDR3. A D gene is named only where the DNA matches it firmly. Not all rows give a size; the values are once, few, many and, for expanded clones, a class.

D,size,V,J,DNA,CDR3
-,once,TRBV20-1,TRBJ2-6,TGCAGTGCTAGAGACGACGGACAAAGCTCTGGGGCCAACGTCCTGACTTTC,CSARDDGQSSGANVLTF
-,-,TRBV12-3/TRBV12-4,TRBJ1-5,TGTGCCAGCAGTTTCACGCTCGATCAGCCCCAGCATTTT,CASSFTLDQPQHF
TRBD2,large,TRBV6-5,TRBJ2-3,TGTGCCAGCAGTTCGTATTTAGCGGGGGCAGATACGCAGTATTTT,CASSSYLAGADTQYF
-,few,TRBV24-1,TRBJ1-5,TGTGCCACCAGTGATTTCCTGGGTCAGCCCCAGCATTTT,CATSDFLGQPQHF
-,few,TRBV20-1,TRBJ2-3,TGCAGTGCTAGTCTTCGGGCGGGGTCAGATACGCAGTATTTT,CSASLRAGSDTQYF
-,few,TRBV20-1,TRBJ1-5,TGCAGTGCTCCCAGCACAGACAGTTCATGGAATCAGCCCCAGCATTTT,CSAPSTDSSWNQPQHF
-,-,TRBV6-2/TRBV6-3,TRBJ1-2,TGTGCCAGCAGTTACGGGACAAGTTCTGGGAACTATGGCTACACCTTC,CASSYGTSSGNYGYTF
-,-,TRBV4-3,TRBJ2-2,TGCGCCAGCAGCCCCCTCCGGAACTCGGGCGCCGGGGAGCTGTTTTTT,CASSPLRNSGAGELFF
-,-,TRBV2,TRBJ2-5,TGTGCCAGCAGTGAAATGGGGGAAGAGACCCAGTACTTC,CASSEMGEETQYF
TRBD1,-,TRBV24-1,TRBJ1-2,TGTGCCACCAGTGATCGGGACAGGGTGAAAGGCTACACCTTC,CATSDRDRVKGYTF
TRBD1,-,TRBV6-5,TRBJ1-1,TGTGCCAGCAGTTCCTACAGGGGAGAAACTGAAGCTTTCTTT,CASSSYRGETEAFF
TRBD1,-,TRBV24-1,TRBJ2-1,TGTGCCACCAGTGATTACGGGACAGGGGGCGATGAGCAGTTCTTC,CATSDYGTGGDEQFF
-,-,TRBV14,TRBJ1-2,TGTGCCAGCAGCCAAGGCAGGGAGCATGGCTACACCTTC,CASSQGREHGYTF
-,-,TRBV4-2,TRBJ1-5,TGTGCCAGCAGCCAGGGTGGGTTCGATCAGCCCCAGCATTTT,CASSQGGFDQPQHF
-,once,TRBV19,TRBJ1-1,TGTGCCAGTACGAGAATGGAGAACACTGAAGCTTTCTTT,CASTRMENTEAFF
-,few,TRBV7-2,TRBJ2-5,TGTGCCAGCAGCTTACAGGGATCGGGAGAGACCCAGTACTTC,CASSLQGSGETQYF
-,-,TRBV11-2,TRBJ1-1,TGTGCCAGCAGCATTGACAGTTACACTGAAGCTTTCTTT,CASSIDSYTEAFF
-,-,TRBV12-5,TRBJ1-5,TGTGCTAGTGGGACCCCCCTGTTGAGCAATCAGCCCCAGCATTTT,CASGTPLLSNQPQHF
-,-,TRBV7-3,TRBJ2-2,TGTGCCAGCAGCTTATATCACCCAGGGGCCGGGGAGCTGTTTTTT,CASSLYHPGAGELFF
TRBD1,-,TRBV5-3,TRBJ2-2,TGTGCCAGTCGACAGGGTGGAGGAGCCGGGGAGCTGTTTTTT,CASRQGGGAGELFF
TRBD1,-,TRBV7-7,TRBJ2-2,TGTGCTAGCAGCCCGGGACAGGGGTACACCGGGGAGCTGTTTTTT,CASSPGQGYTGELFF
-,-,TRBV20-1,TRBJ1-2,TGCAGTCCTGTGGGTAACTCCCTTAACTATGACTACACCTTC,CSPVGNSLNYDYTF
TRBD1,-,TRBV19,TRBJ2-3,TGTGCCAGTAATTGGGGACAGGGTAGAGTTGCAGATACGCAGTATTTT,CASNWGQGRVADTQYF